These 8 T cell receptor beta chains share one sample of origin, sequenced in a study of T cell clusters in autoimmune cytopenias. TRB was amplified by touch-down multiplex PCR, primer pools A and B combined. No DNA is given; TCRdb re-called the multiplex PCR reads and lists each CDR3 protein once. Its clone listing holds approximately 2,000 distinct CDR3 sequences. Each sample's input was 200 to 250 ng genomic DNA, 38,000 or so genome equivalents. The same sample was also used in a study of T cell repertoires in aging, cancer and after chemotherapy.

The sample comprised peripheral blood. The receptors were gathered from a human donor with chronic lymphocytic leukemia.

Its frequency marks this clonotype as medium-sized (0.01 to 0.1%). The chain combines TRBV6-5 with TRBJ1-6; TCRdb picks TRBD1, but there is no DNA to check that call. Germline lookup yields CDR1 MNHEY and CDR2 SVGAGI. CDR3 length equals 18 residues. The CDR3 region is CASSYKTGVASYNSPLHF.

Measured by frequency, this clonotype is medium-sized. The V and J genes are TRBV6-5 and TRBJ2-7; TCRdb reports TRBD1, a call that lacks DNA to check it against. The germline CDR1 and CDR2 sequences are MNHEY and SVGAGI. The CDR3 extends over 13 amino acids. The CDR3 loop reads CASSRSQGYEQYF.

This clonotype is called medium-sized based on its frequency. This chain uses TRBV19 with TRBJ1-5; TCRdb returns TRBD1, unconfirmable since there is no DNA. The CDR3 length is 12 residues. CDR1 and CDR2 (germline): LNHDA, SQIVND (reference sequence). This CDR3 reads CATQGNRQPQHF.

This clonotype is identified as medium-sized from frequency. The CDR3 here is CASSKRPRGMGNTIYF. The V gene is TRBV21-1, the J gene TRBJ1-3; the D call from TCRdb, TRBD1, cannot be confirmed without DNA. TRBV21-1 is a documented pseudogene. The CDR3 is 16 residues long.

The chain recombines TRBV20-1 with TRBJ1-5; TCRdb's D call of TRBD1 is untestable without DNA. Germline lookup yields CDR1 DFQATT and CDR2 SNEGSKA (reference sequence). The CDR3 is 14 residues long. The CDR3 spells CSASLGQGDQPQHF.

By frequency, this clonotype is medium-sized. The rearrangement joins TRBV7-6 to TRBJ2-4. In germline, CDR1 is SGHVS, CDR2 FNYEAQ. This CDR3 has 14 residues. This chain's CDR3 is CASSRIGAKNIQYF.

This chain links TRBV5-1 with TRBJ2-5; with no DNA, the TCRdb D assignment of TRBD2 cannot be verified. This CDR3 is 15 amino acids long. Germline V lookup: CDR1 SGHRS, CDR2 YFSETQ. The CDR3 here is CASSLDGASQETQYF.

This clonotype is deemed medium-sized by its frequency. The gene calls are TRBV27 and TRBJ1-5; TCRdb calls TRBD1, which cannot be checked without DNA. The CDR3 has 14 residues. Germline CDR1 reads MNHEY; CDR2 reads SMNVEV (reference sequence). The CDR3 spells CASSLNRGNQPQHF.